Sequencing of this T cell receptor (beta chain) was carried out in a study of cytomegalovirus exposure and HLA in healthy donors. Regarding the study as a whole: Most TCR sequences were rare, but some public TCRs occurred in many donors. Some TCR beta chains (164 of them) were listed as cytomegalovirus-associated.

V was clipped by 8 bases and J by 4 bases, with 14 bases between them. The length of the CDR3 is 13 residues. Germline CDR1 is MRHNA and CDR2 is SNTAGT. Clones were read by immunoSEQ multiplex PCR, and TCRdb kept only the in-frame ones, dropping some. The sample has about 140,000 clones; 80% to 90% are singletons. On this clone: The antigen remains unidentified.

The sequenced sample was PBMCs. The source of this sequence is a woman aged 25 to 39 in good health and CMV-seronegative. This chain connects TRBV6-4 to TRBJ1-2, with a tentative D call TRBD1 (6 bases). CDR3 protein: CASSLGAGYGYTF. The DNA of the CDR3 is TGTGCCAGCTCTTTGGGGGCCGGCTATGGCTACACCTTC.